These 2 T cell receptor beta chains came from one sample sequenced in a study of blood T cells in healthy people across ages. Primed by a sample-barcoded 5' primer and a J-beta primer mix, a second PCR proceeded for roughly 6 to 12 cycles. TCRdb itself ran the 5' RACE reads through MiXCR, one entry per CDR3 protein. The sample holds 500,000 to 600,000 distinct CDR3 sequences, 27% seen once. Sequencing was performed on blood. The receptors were gathered from a woman aged 70 to 79 in good health.

The chain has TRBV5-1 and TRBJ1-1; D may be TRBD1 (5 bases). This CDR3 spans 13 amino acids. Germline assignment: CDR1 SGHRS and CDR2 YFSETQ. With 5 bases removed from V and 3 bases from J, the gap between germline ends came to 11 bases. The CDR3 nucleotides are TGCGCCAGCAGTCAAGACAGACACACTGAAGCTTTCTTT. Translation: CASSQDRHTEAFF.

In this sample, this clonotype turned up a few times. The chain couples TRBV5-1 to TRBJ1-1; 8 bases line up with TRBD1. This CDR3 comprises 15 residues. Germline V lookup: CDR1 SGHRS, CDR2 YFSETQ. The ends lost 4 bases at V and 8 bases at J; junction bases unmatched: 13. The CDR3 loop reads CASSPGVQGAQEAFF. The CDR3 nucleotides are TGCGCCAGCAGCCCTGGGGTCCAGGGGGCTCAGGAAGCTTTCTTT.